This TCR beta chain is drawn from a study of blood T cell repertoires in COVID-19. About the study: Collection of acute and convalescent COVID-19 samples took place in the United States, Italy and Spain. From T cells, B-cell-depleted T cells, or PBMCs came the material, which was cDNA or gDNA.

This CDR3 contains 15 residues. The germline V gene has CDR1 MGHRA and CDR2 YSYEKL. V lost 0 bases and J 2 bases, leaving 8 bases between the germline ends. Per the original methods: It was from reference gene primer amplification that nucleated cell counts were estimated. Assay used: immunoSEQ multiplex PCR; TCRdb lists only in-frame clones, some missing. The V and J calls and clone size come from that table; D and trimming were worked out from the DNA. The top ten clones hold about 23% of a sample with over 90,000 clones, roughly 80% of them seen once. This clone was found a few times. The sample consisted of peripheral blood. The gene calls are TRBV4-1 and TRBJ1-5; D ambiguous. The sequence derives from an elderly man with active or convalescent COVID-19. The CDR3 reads CASSQDRLRNQPQHF. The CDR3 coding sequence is TGCGCCAGCAGCCAAGACAGGTTGCGCAATCAGCCCCAGCATTTT.